Each of the 21 T cell receptor beta chains below was sequenced from the same sample in a study of blood T cell repertoires in COVID-19. The table came from immunoSEQ multiplex PCR; TCRdb's copy has only in-frame clones and leaves some out. This sample has about 200,000 clones, with around 90% found just once. Sequenced sample: peripheral blood. These receptors were obtained from a man aged 50-59 years with acute or convalescent COVID-19.

J is TRBJ2-4 and V is TRBV6-5, with 7 bases that match TRBD2. V lost 8 bases and J lost 10; bases outside the gene matches: 8. The CDR3 sequence is 12 residues long. CDR1 MNHEY and CDR2 SVGAGI come from the germline V gene. CDR3 residues: CASLGRVGIQYF. CDR3 coding DNA: TGTGCCAGCCTTGGGAGGGTTGGAATTCAGTACTTC.

The V call is TRBV2, the J call TRBJ2-1, with TRBD2 as a possible D gene (5 bases). The germline V gene encodes CDR1 SNHLY and CDR2 FYNNEI. V lost 4 bases to trimming and J lost 5 bases, with 12 bases between them. The CDR3 has 14 residues. The CDR3 DNA reads as TGTGCCAGCAGTGTCGAGCGGTCAAACAATGAGCAGTTCTTC. Translating gives CASSVERSNNEQFF. Complete variable domain (other parts from reference TRBV2 and TRBJ2-1): EPEVTQTPSHQVTQMGQEVILRCVPISNHLYFYWYRQILGQKVEFLVSFYNNEISEKSEIFDDQFSVERPDGSNFTLKIRSTKLEDSAMYFCASSVERSNNEQFFGPGTRLTVL.

V and J are TRBV2 and TRBJ2-2; no clear D. V lost 6 bases, J lost 2 bases, and 7 bases lay in between. The CDR3 spans 13 residues. Germline V lookup: CDR1 SNHLY, CDR2 FYNNEI. CDR3 loop: CASSQENTGELFF. The CDR3 DNA reads as TGTGCCAGCAGCCAGGAAAACACCGGGGAGCTGTTTTTT.

The chain combines TRBV11-2 with TRBJ1-1; 8 nucleotides agree with TRBD1. CDR3 size: 15 residues. Germline lookup yields CDR1 SGHAT and CDR2 FQNNGV. With V trimmed by 5 bases and J by 0 bases, 5 bases remained unmatched. This CDR3 reads CASSARTGLNTEAFF. DNA of the CDR3: TGTGCCAGCAGCGCCCGGACAGGGTTGAACACTGAAGCTTTCTTT.

V is TRBV4-3 and J is TRBJ2-3; 8 nucleotides agree with TRBD2. The CDR3 spans 18 residues. Germline V gene data show CDR1 as LGHNA and CDR2 as YSLEER. The V and J ends lost 5 bases and 0 bases, in that order; junction bases with no gene match: 13. CDR3 protein: CASSSSPIAGSSTDTQYF. In nucleotides, the CDR3 is TGCGCCAGCAGCTCAAGCCCCATAGCGGGGTCTAGCACAGATACGCAGTATTTT.

The chain is built from TRBV5-8 and TRBJ1-2; no definite D call. CDR3 length equals 13 residues. Germline CDR1 reads SGHTS; CDR2 reads YDEGEE. Between the trimmed V and J ends, which lost 4 bases and 1 base, there was a span of 8 bases. The CDR3, as DNA: TGTGCCAGCAGCATCCAGGTTAACTATGGCTACACCTTC. It specifies CASSIQVNYGYTF.

This chain links TRBV19 with TRBJ2-6; TRBD1 might be the D (5 bases). CDR1 is LNHDA, CDR2 SQIVND, per germline (reference sequence). Between the trimmed V and J ends, which lost 5 bases and 0 bases, there was a span of 8 bases. This CDR3 region has 15 residues. The CDR3 loop is CASSDSISGANVLTF. CDR3 bases: TGTGCCAGTAGTGACAGTATCTCTGGGGCCAACGTCCTGACTTTC.

The rearrangement joins TRBV28 to TRBJ2-3; the match to TRBD2 covers 10 bases. After removal of 1 base from V and 4 bases from J, the junction contained 5 bases not matched to a gene. CDR1 is MDHEN and CDR2 is SYDVKM in the germline V gene. The CDR3 sequence is 16 residues long. Here the CDR3 DNA reads TGTGCCAGCAGTTTATATCCTAGCGGGAGATCAGATACGCAGTATTTT. Translating gives CASSLYPSGRSDTQYF.

This chain joins TRBV5-1 and TRBJ2-7; tentative D call: TRBD2 (6 bases). The germline V gene encodes CDR1 SGHRS and CDR2 YFSETQ. The CDR3 is made up of 14 amino acids. V lost 1 base and J lost 4, with 12 bases in between. The CDR3 spells CASSLWRGYYEQYV. CDR3 in DNA: TGCGCCAGCAGCTTGTGGCGGGGTTATTACGAGCAGTACGTC.

The genes are TRBV7-2 and TRBJ2-1; 12 bases fit TRBD2. Losses at the gene ends were 7 bases for V and 6 bases for J; bases not matched to a gene: 7. The CDR3 runs 15 residues. CDR1 and CDR2 from the germline V gene are SGHTA and FQGNSA. The CDR3 DNA reads as TGTGCCAGCACCCTGACTAGCGGGGGAGCCAATGAGCAGTTCTTC. Protein: CASTLTSGGANEQFF. The full variable domain, its missing parts supplied by reference TRBV7-2 and TRBJ2-1, is GAGVSQSPSNKVTEKGKDVELRCDPISGHTALYWYRQSLGQGLEFLIYFQGNSAPDKSGLPSDRFSAERTGGSVSTLTIQRTQQEDSAVYLCASTLTSGGANEQFFGPGTRLTVL.

The chain recombines TRBV11-2 with TRBJ2-7, with a tentative D call TRBD1 (6 bases). The CDR3 loop spans 14 amino acids. CDR1 SGHAT and CDR2 FQNNGV come from the germline V gene. The V and J ends lost 4 bases and 3 bases respectively, with 13 bases between them. The DNA for the CDR3 is TGTGCCAGCAGCTCATCCGACAGGAACTACGAGCAGTACTTC. Translating it yields CASSSSDRNYEQYF.

The chain couples TRBV14 to TRBJ1-4; no clear D gene. V dropped 4 bases and J dropped 6 bases, with 9 bases sitting between them. This CDR3 contains 13 residues. From germline, CDR1 is SGHDN and CDR2 FVKESK. DNA of the CDR3: TGTGCCAGCAGCCCCGGACTGCATGAAAAACTGTTTTTT. The encoded protein is CASSPGLHEKLFF.

The V and J genes are TRBV27 and TRBJ1-5, with TRBD1 matching over 7 bases. Germline loops: CDR1 MNHEY, CDR2 SMNVEV (reference sequence). This CDR3 contains 14 residues. V gave up 5 bases and J gave up 6 bases; unmatched junction bases: 7. The CDR3 DNA is TGTGCCAGCAGTCCCGCAGGGGGGTTTCAGCCCCAGCATTTT. This encodes CASSPAGGFQPQHF.

The gene calls are TRBV13 and TRBJ1-2, with D unresolved. The CDR3 totals 12 residues. The ends were cut back, 4 bases at V and 5 bases at J, with 8 bases in the middle. Germline V gene data show CDR1 as PRHDT and CDR2 as FYEKMQ (reference sequence). CDR3 sequence (DNA): TGTGCCAGCAGCTCGCGCGATTATGGCTACACCTTC. This sequence encodes CASSSRDYGYTF.

V gene TRBV18 combines with J gene TRBJ2-2; D is possibly TRBD2 (6 bases). This CDR3 has 15 residues. The germline V gene has CDR1 KGHSH and CDR2 LQKENI. V lost 0 bases and J lost 4, with 9 bases in between. The CDR3 sequence: CASSPPMGGTGELFF. The CDR3 DNA follows: TGTGCCAGCTCACCACCGATGGGGGGCACCGGGGAGCTGTTTTTT.

The gene calls are TRBV29-1 and TRBJ2-3, with 11 bases that match TRBD2. The germline V gene encodes CDR1 SQVTM and CDR2 ANQGSEA. V trimming: 8 bases; J trimming: 0 bases; junction bases outside the gene matches: 19. The CDR3 sequence is 19 residues long. The DNA of the CDR3 is TGCAGCCCCTGGATGGGCAGATTCCTAGCGGGAGGTAGCACAGATACGCAGTATTTT. It yields the protein CSPWMGRFLAGGSTDTQYF.

The rearrangement joins TRBV30 to TRBJ1-5; the D is unclear. Germline V CDR1 and CDR2: GTSNPN, SVGIG (reference sequence). The CDR3 totals 13 residues. The V gene lost 0 bases and the J gene lost 5 bases, with 8 bases spanning the gap. The CDR3 DNA reads as TGTGCCTGGAGTGTTTTTCGGGATCAGCCCCAGCATTTT. Its translation is CAWSVFRDQPQHF.

V and J are TRBV9 and TRBJ2-1, with D perhaps matching TRBD1 (5 bases). CDR1 is SGDLS, CDR2 YYNGEE, per germline. The germline V and J ends were trimmed by 2 bases and 5 bases, with 11 bases remaining between them. The CDR3 covers 14 residues. The CDR3 protein is CASSVQGRNNEQFF. The CDR3 coding sequence is TGTGCCAGCAGCGTCCAGGGTCGGAACAATGAGCAGTTCTTC.

CDR3 DNA: TGTGCCAGCAGATACAGGGGGCCTTCCCCATACAATGAGCAGTTCTTC. It translates to CASRYRGPSPYNEQFF. The rearrangement uses TRBV28 and TRBJ2-1; 9 bases are a match to TRBD1. V trimming: 6 bases; J trimming: 4 bases; junction bases outside the gene matches: 10. Germline loops: CDR1 MDHEN, CDR2 SYDVKM. The CDR3 totals 16 residues.

The rearrangement joins TRBV7-2 to TRBJ1-2; 8 nucleotides line up with TRBD1. V lost 1 base and J lost 4; bases outside the gene matches: 2. The CDR3 contains 14 residues. Germline V gene lookup returns CDR1 SGHTA and CDR2 FQGNSA. The CDR3 coding sequence is TGTGCCAGCAGCTTAGAGACAGGGGTCTATGGCTACACCTTC. Protein sequence: CASSLETGVYGYTF.

The rearrangement joins TRBV5-4 to TRBJ2-7; possibly TRBD2 for D (6 bases). Germline V CDR1 and CDR2: SGHNT, YYREEE (reference sequence). The germline V and J ends were trimmed by 0 bases and 0 bases, with 10 bases remaining between them. The CDR3 totals 15 residues. CDR3 protein: CASSLGVADSYEQYF. The CDR3, as DNA: TGTGCCAGCAGCTTGGGGGTAGCGGACTCCTACGAGCAGTACTTC.